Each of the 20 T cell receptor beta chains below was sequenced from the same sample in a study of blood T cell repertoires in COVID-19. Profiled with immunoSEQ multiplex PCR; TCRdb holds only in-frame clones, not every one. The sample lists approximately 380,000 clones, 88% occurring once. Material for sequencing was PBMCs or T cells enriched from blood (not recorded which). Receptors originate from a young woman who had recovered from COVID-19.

The CDR3 DNA reads as TGCGCCAGCAGCTATATTCGGGACAGGTTATATTATGGGGACACCGGGGAGCTGTTTTTT. This encodes CASSYIRDRLYYGDTGELFF. J is TRBJ2-2 and V is TRBV5-1; 8 nucleotides align to TRBD1. V gave up 3 bases and J gave up 3 bases; unmatched junction bases: 19. The CDR3 spans 20 residues. Germline lookup yields CDR1 SGHRS and CDR2 YFSETQ.

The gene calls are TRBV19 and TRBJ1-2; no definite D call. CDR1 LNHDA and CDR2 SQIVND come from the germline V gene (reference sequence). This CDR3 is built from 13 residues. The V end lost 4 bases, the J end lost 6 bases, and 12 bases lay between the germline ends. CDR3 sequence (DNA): TGTGCCAGTAGTACGCGGTCTTACCATGGCTACACCTTC. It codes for CASSTRSYHGYTF.

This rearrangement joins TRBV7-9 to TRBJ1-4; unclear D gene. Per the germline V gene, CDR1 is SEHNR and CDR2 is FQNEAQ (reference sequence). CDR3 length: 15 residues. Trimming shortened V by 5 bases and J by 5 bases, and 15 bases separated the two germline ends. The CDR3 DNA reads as TGTGCCAGCAGCCCCCAGACAATTCCGAATGAAAAACTGTTTTTT. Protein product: CASSPQTIPNEKLFF.

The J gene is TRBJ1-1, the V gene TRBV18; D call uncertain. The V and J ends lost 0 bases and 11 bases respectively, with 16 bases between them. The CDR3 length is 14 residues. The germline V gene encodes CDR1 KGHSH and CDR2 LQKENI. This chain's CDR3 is CASSPPTSQRGAFF. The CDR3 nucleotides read TGTGCCAGCTCACCACCGACCAGCCAACGAGGGGCTTTCTTT.

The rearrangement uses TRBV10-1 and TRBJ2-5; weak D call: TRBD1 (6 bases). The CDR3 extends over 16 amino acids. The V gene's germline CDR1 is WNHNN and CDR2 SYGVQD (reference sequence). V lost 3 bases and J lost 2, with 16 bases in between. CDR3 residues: CASSESSGALQETQYF. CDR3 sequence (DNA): TGCGCCAGCAGTGAATCGTCAGGGGCTTTACAAGAGACCCAGTACTTC.

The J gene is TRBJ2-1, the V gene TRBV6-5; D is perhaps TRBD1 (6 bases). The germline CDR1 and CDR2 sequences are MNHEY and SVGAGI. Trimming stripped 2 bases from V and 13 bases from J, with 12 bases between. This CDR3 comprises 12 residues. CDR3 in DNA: TGTGCCAGCAGTTACGACAGGCGCCTACAGTTCTTC. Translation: CASSYDRRLQFF.

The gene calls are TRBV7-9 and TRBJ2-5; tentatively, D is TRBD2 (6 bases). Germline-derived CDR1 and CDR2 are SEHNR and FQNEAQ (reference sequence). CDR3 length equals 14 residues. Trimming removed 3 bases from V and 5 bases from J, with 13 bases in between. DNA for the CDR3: TGTGCCAGCAGCTTCTCGGGGGATTTGGAGACCCAGTACTTC. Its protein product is CASSFSGDLETQYF.

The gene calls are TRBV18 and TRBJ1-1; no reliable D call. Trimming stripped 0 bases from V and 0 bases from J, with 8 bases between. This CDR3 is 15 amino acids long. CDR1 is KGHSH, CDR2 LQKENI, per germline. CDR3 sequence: CASSPPSVLNTEAFF. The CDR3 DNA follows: TGTGCCAGCTCACCACCGTCGGTGTTGAACACTGAAGCTTTCTTT.

The CDR3 DNA sequence: TGTGCCAGCAGCCTTCAAGGACAGGGGGTGGGCTACACCTTC. Translating it yields CASSLQGQGVGYTF. V usage is TRBV7-9 and J usage is TRBJ1-2; 10 bases are a match to TRBD1. The germline V gene encodes CDR1 SEHNR and CDR2 FQNEAQ (reference sequence). After removal of 5 bases from V and 8 bases from J, the junction contained 8 bases not matched to a gene. The length of the CDR3 is 14 residues. The full variable domain, completed using reference TRBV7-9 and TRBJ1-2, is DTGVSQNPRHKITKRGQNVTFRCDPISEHNRLYWYRQTLGQGPEFLTYFQNEAQLEKSRLLSDRFSAERPKGSFSTLEIQRTEQGDSAMYLCASSLQGQGVGYTFGSGTRLTVV.

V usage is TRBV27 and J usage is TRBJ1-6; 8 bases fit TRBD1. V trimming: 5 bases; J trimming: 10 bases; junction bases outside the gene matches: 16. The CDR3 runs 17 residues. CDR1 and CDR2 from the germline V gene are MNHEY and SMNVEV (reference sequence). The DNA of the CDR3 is TGTGCCAGCAGTCTTACCAACCCTGGACAGGGACCCTCACCCCTCCACTTT. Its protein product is CASSLTNPGQGPSPLHF.

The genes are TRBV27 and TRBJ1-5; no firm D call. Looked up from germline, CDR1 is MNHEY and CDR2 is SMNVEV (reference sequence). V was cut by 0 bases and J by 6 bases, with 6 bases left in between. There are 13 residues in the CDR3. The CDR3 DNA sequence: TGTGCCAGCAGTTTATCGTCCTCTCAGCCCCAGCATTTT. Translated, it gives CASSLSSSQPQHF.

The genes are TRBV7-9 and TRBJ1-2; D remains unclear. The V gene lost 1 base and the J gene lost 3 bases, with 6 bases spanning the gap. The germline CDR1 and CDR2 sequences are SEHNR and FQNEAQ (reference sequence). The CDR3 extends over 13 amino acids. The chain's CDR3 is CASSLDPDYGYTF. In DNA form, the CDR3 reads TGTGCCAGCAGCTTAGATCCAGACTATGGCTACACCTTC.

The CDR3 protein is CASSMGQVTDTQYF. CDR3 DNA: TGCGCCAGCAGCATGGGACAGGTCACAGATACGCAGTATTTT. V and J are TRBV5-1 and TRBJ2-3, with TRBD1 matching over 8 bases. Unmatched junction bases numbered 3, after V lost 4 bases and J lost 2 bases. Per germline, CDR1 SGHRS and CDR2 YFSETQ. CDR3 length: 14 residues.

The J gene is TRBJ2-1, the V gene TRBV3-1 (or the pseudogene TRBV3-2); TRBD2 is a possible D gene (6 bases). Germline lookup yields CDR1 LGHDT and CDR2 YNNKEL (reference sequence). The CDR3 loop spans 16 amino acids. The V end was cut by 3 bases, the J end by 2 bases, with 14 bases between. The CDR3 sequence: CASSHRGGAPYNEQFF. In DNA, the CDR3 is TGTGCCAGCAGCCACCGGGGCGGGGCTCCCTACAATGAGCAGTTCTTC.

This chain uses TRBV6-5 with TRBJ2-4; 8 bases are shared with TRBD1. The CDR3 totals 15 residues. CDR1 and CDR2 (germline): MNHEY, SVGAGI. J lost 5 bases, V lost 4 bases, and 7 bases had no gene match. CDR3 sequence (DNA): TGTGCCAGCAGTTCCCGGACAGGGTATCAAAACATTCAGTACTTC. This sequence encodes CASSSRTGYQNIQYF.

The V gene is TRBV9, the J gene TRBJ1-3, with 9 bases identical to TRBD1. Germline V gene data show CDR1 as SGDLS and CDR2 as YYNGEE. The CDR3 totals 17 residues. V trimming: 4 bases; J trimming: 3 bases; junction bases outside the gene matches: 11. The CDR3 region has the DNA TGTGCCAGCAGCCCACGTACCACAGGGGGCAGTGGAAACACCATATATTTT. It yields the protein CASSPRTTGGSGNTIYF.

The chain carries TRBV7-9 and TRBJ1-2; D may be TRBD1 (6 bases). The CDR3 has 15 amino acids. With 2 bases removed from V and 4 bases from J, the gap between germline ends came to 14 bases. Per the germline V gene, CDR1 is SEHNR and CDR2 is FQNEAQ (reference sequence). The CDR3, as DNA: TGTGCCAGCAGCTTAACCCAGACAGGTTCCTATGGCTACACCTTC. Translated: CASSLTQTGSYGYTF.

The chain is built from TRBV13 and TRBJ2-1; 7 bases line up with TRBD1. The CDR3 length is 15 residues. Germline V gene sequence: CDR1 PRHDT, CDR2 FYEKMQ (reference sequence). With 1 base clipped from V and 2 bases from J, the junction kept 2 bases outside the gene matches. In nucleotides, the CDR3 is TGTGCCAGCAGCTTAGTGCAGGGGGCCTACAATGAGCAGTTCTTC. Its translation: CASSLVQGAYNEQFF.

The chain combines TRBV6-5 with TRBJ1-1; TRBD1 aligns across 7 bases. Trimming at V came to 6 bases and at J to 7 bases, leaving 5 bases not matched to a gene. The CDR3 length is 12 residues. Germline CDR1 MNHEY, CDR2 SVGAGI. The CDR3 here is CASRVGQVEAFF. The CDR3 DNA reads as TGTGCCAGCAGGGTTGGACAGGTTGAAGCTTTCTTT.

The CDR3 is CAISESADSPEAFF. As DNA, the CDR3 is TGTGCCATCAGTGAGTCGGCGGACAGTCCTGAAGCTTTCTTT. The chain carries TRBV10-3 and TRBJ1-1; D might be TRBD1 (6 bases). V dropped 0 bases and J dropped 6 bases, with 11 bases sitting between them. The CDR3 is 14 amino acids. Germline V gene sequence: CDR1 ENHRY, CDR2 SYGVKD.